One and the same sample provided the 7 T cell receptor beta chains below, sequenced in a study of cytotoxic CD8 clonotypes in ibrutinib-treated CLL. Sequencing was performed with immunoSEQ multiplex PCR; in TCRdb, only in-frame clones are kept and a portion is missing. The sample yields approximately 350,000 clones, under 70% seen once. The starting material was PBMCs, obtained after 36 months of ibrutinib treatment. The receptor set was obtained from a human donor with chronic lymphocytic leukemia.

The V call is TRBV29-1, the J call TRBJ2-1, with 7 nucleotides matching TRBD2. Germline CDR1 is SQVTM and CDR2 is ANQGSEA. The CDR3 spans 14 residues. With V trimmed by 7 bases and J by 0 bases, 6 bases remained unmatched. The CDR3 reads CSAIGGSSYNEQFF. The CDR3 DNA follows: TGCAGCGCGATCGGCGGGAGCTCCTACAATGAGCAGTTCTTC.

The rearrangement joins TRBV10-3 to TRBJ1-2, with D uncertain. Germline assignment: CDR1 ENHRY and CDR2 SYGVKD. This CDR3 is 13 amino acids long. V gave up 1 base and J gave up 7 bases, with 10 bases separating them. The DNA for the CDR3 is TGTGCCATCAGTGAGTTAGGTTTGGGTGGCTACACCTTC. It is translated as CAISELGLGGYTF.

In DNA form, the CDR3 reads TGCGCCAGCAGCTTGGTAGGGGCAGGGGAGACCCAGTACTTC. This translates into CASSLVGAGETQYF. The V and J genes are TRBV5-1 and TRBJ2-5; a possible D gene is TRBD1 (5 bases). The CDR3 totals 14 residues. Trimming took off 0 bases at V and 5 bases at J, with 11 bases between the two ends. Per germline, CDR1 SGHRS and CDR2 YFSETQ.

The chain employs TRBV11-2 and TRBJ2-1, with 7 bases fitting TRBD1. J lost 1 base, V lost 4 bases, and 4 bases had no gene match. The CDR3 covers 15 residues. Germline V CDR1 and CDR2: SGHAT, FQNNGV. The CDR3 loop reads CASSSKTGSYNEQFF. The CDR3 coding sequence is TGTGCCAGCAGCTCGAAGACAGGGTCCTACAATGAGCAGTTCTTC.

The J gene is TRBJ1-1, the V gene TRBV6-5, with TRBD1 as a possible D gene (6 bases). The CDR3 length is 14 residues. CDR1 is MNHEY, CDR2 SVGAGI, per germline. V gave up 5 bases and J gave up 11 bases, with 21 bases separating them. The CDR3 nucleotides read TGTGCCAGCAGTCACCTCGGGGATCGCCAGGGGGCTTTCTTT. It is translated as CASSHLGDRQGAFF.

V is TRBV19 and J is TRBJ1-5; possible D gene TRBD1, 6 bases. From germline, CDR1 is LNHDA and CDR2 SQIVND (reference sequence). The V gene lost 6 bases and the J gene lost 7 bases, with 16 bases spanning the gap. This CDR3 comprises 14 residues. The CDR3 reads CASSHRVGDQPQHF. The CDR3 nucleotides are TGTGCCAGTAGCCACAGGGTGGGAGACCAGCCCCAGCATTTT. Supplemented by reference TRBV19 and TRBJ1-5, the full variable domain reads DGGITQSPKYLFRKEGQNVTLSCEQNLNHDAMYWYRQDPGQGLRLIYYSQIVNDFQKGDIAEGYSVSREKKESFPLTVTSAQKNPTAFYLCASSHRVGDQPQHFGDGTRLSIL.

This clone turned up a few times. V gene TRBV7-2 combines with J gene TRBJ1-5, with 7 bases identical to TRBD1. CDR3 length: 15 residues. V was pared by 3 bases and J by 5 bases, with 7 bases of the junction left unmatched. Germline-derived CDR1 and CDR2 are SGHTA and FQGNSA. CDR3 sequence (DNA): TGTGCCAGCAGCTTCCAAGACAGGGCCGATCAGCCCCAGCATTTT. Its translation: CASSFQDRADQPQHF.